The 8 T cell receptor beta chains below all came from one sample that was sequenced in a study of blood T cell repertoires in COVID-19. Assay: immunoSEQ multiplex PCR; the TCRdb copy retains only in-frame clones and omits some. The table includes approximately 190,000 clones, around 90% detected once. Sequenced input: peripheral blood. The receptors originated from a man aged 50-60 years with acute or convalescent COVID-19.

The rearrangement links TRBV9 to TRBJ1-5; 7 nucleotides align to TRBD1. V was pared by 3 bases and J by 3 bases, with 6 bases of the junction left unmatched. CDR1 and CDR2 (germline): SGDLS, YYNGEE. The CDR3 length is 15 residues. CDR3 DNA sequence: TGTGCCAGCAGCGCTGAGACAGGGCCCAATCAGCCCCAGCATTTT. Translation: CASSAETGPNQPQHF.

This rearrangement joins TRBV19 to TRBJ2-4; D gene unclear. CDR1 and CDR2 from the germline V gene are LNHDA and SQIVND (reference sequence). Trimming left V 1 base short and J 5 bases short, with 15 bases between. The CDR3 has 16 amino acids. The CDR3 is CASSIVPSDWENIQYF. CDR3 nucleotides: TGTGCCAGTAGTATAGTACCCTCCGACTGGGAAAACATTCAGTACTTC.

The chain joins TRBV6-5 to TRBJ2-1; TRBD2 agrees at 15 bases. This CDR3 contains 15 residues. Unmatched junction bases numbered 9, after V lost 3 bases and J lost 15 bases. Germline V gives CDR1 MNHEY, CDR2 SVGAGI. CDR3 in DNA: TGTGCCAGCAGTTATTGGACTAGCGGGAGGGCTGTGTCGTTCTTC. Amino acid sequence: CASSYWTSGRAVSFF.

The chain couples TRBV28 to TRBJ2-5; D gene unclear. CDR1 is MDHEN, CDR2 SYDVKM, per germline. The CDR3 has 15 residues. Trimming shortened V by 5 bases and J by 2 bases, and 15 bases separated the two germline ends. This CDR3 reads CASSPPSVLQETQYF. CDR3 nucleotides: TGTGCCAGCAGTCCCCCGTCCGTCCTTCAAGAGACCCAGTACTTC. Based on the CDR3 plus reference TRBV28 and TRBJ2-5, the full variable domain is DVKVTQSSRYLVKRTGEKVFLECVQDMDHENMFWYRQDPGLGLRLIYFSYDVKMKEKGDIPEGYSVSREKKERFSLILESASTNQTSMYLCASSPPSVLQETQYFGPGTRLLVL.

The rearrangement uses TRBV3-1 (or the pseudogene TRBV3-2) and TRBJ2-3, with 8 bases that match TRBD2. The CDR3 length is 17 residues. CDR1 LGHDT and CDR2 YNNKEL come from the germline V gene (reference sequence). After removal of 0 bases from V and 2 bases from J, the junction contained 7 bases not matched to a gene. The DNA of the CDR3 is TGTGCCAGCAGCCAAGATTTAGTAGCGGGATACACAGATACGCAGTATTTT. Its translation is CASSQDLVAGYTDTQYF.

J is TRBJ2-2 and V is TRBV3-1 (or the pseudogene TRBV3-2); TRBD2 matches 13 bases. With V trimmed by 5 bases and J by 9 bases, 12 bases remained unmatched. There are 17 residues in the CDR3. Germline V gene data show CDR1 as LGHDT and CDR2 as YNNKEL (reference sequence). The CDR3 is CASSGFSGLAGDRELFF. The CDR3 nucleotides are TGTGCCAGCAGCGGTTTTTCCGGACTAGCGGGGGACCGGGAGCTGTTTTTT.

The chain employs TRBV7-8 and TRBJ2-7, with D possibly matching TRBD2 (6 bases). CDR1 and CDR2 (germline): SGHVS, FQNEAQ. The CDR3 has 15 amino acids. The V and J ends lost 1 base and 2 bases respectively, with 12 bases between them. CDR3 coding DNA: TGTGCCAGCAGCTTAGGGGGGGAGAATACCTACGAGCAGTACGTC. Translated, it gives CASSLGGENTYEQYV.

V gene TRBV28 combines with J gene TRBJ2-7; no clear D gene. The CDR3 loop spans 14 amino acids. Germline CDR1 is MDHEN and CDR2 is SYDVKM. V was trimmed by 1 base and J by 2 bases, leaving 9 bases between them. The CDR3 sequence is CASSLLGPTYEQYF. The CDR3 coding sequence is TGTGCCAGCAGTTTATTGGGCCCTACCTACGAGCAGTACTTC. The whole variable domain, filled in from reference TRBV28 and TRBJ2-7, reads DVKVTQSSRYLVKRTGEKVFLECVQDMDHENMFWYRQDPGLGLRLIYFSYDVKMKEKGDIPEGYSVSREKKERFSLILESASTNQTSMYLCASSLLGPTYEQYFGPGTRLTVT.